Following are 21 T cell receptor beta chains from one sample sequenced in a study of blood T cells in healthy people across ages. A second about 7 to 12 cycle PCR used barcoded and J-beta primers. A single record per CDR3 protein comes from TCRdb applying MiXCR to the 5' RACE reads. The sample carries about 1.7 million distinct CDR3 sequences, about 30% recorded once. The sequenced sample consisted of blood. Source of these receptors: a woman aged 25-40 years in good health.

This clonotype was detected ten times or more. The chain recombines TRBV12-3 or TRBV12-4 with TRBJ2-7, with 8 bases aligning to TRBD2. Trimming cost V 5 bases and J 0 bases; bases outside gene matches: 3. The CDR3 consists of 14 residues. In nucleotides, the CDR3 is TGTGCCAGCAGTACCGGGAGGGACTCCTACGAGCAGTACTTC. Translating gives CASSTGRDSYEQYF.

This sequence joins TRBV7-2 and TRBJ2-5, with D perhaps matching TRBD1 (7 bases). Matching the DNA end better, TRBJ2-1 makes the J call doubtful. The CDR3 runs 13 residues. Germline V gives CDR1 SGHTA, CDR2 FQGNSA. In DNA form, the CDR3 reads TGTGCCAGTACCAACAGGGGAGGAGAGACCCAGTTCTTC. Its protein product is CASTNRGGETQFF.

This clonotype has ten or more counts. This chain uses TRBV6-5 with TRBJ2-7; D is unclear. CDR3 length equals 12 residues. Deletions cut 5 bases from V and 5 bases from J, with 10 bases between. Germline V CDR1 and CDR2: MNHEY, SVGAGI. CDR3 protein: CASSRGSDEQYF. In DNA form, the CDR3 reads TGTGCCAGCAGTCGCGGATCGGACGAGCAGTACTTC.

This clonotype turned up a few times. This sequence joins TRBV12-3 or TRBV12-4 and TRBJ2-3; 7 positions agree with TRBD1. The junction had 8 bases not matched to a gene; V was cut back by 5 bases and J by 0 bases. The CDR3 contains 16 residues. The CDR3, as DNA: TGTGCCAGCAGTCCAGGGGGACAGTATAGCACAGATACGCAGTATTTT. Amino acid sequence: CASSPGGQYSTDTQYF.

This clonotype was recorded once. The CDR3 DNA reads TGTGCCTGGAGGAGCAGCAGCAATCAGCCCCAGCATTTT. This sequence encodes CAWRSSSNQPQHF. The V and J genes are TRBV30 and TRBJ1-5; no clear D gene. V lost 3 bases and J 1 base, leaving 7 bases between the germline ends. CDR1 is GTSNPN, CDR2 SVGIG, per germline (reference sequence). The CDR3 extends over 13 amino acids.

This clonotype has just a few counts. This chain connects TRBV5-1 to TRBJ2-1; tentative D call: TRBD2 (7 bases). The germline V gene has CDR1 SGHRS and CDR2 YFSETQ. V lost 2 bases and J 8 bases, leaving 20 bases between the germline ends. This CDR3 comprises 16 residues. DNA of the CDR3: TGCGCCAGCAGCTTACTAAGGGGGGGGTCCTCGGATGAGCAGTTCTTC. Translating it yields CASSLLRGGSSDEQFF.

Ten or more counts support this clonotype. This rearrangement joins TRBV4-3 to TRBJ1-1; D remains ambiguous. There are 13 residues in the CDR3. The V and J ends lost 1 base and 4 bases respectively, with 7 bases between them. The germline CDR1 and CDR2 sequences are LGHNA and YSLEER. The DNA for the CDR3 is TGCGCCAGCAGCCAAGGTATGGTCACTGAAGCTTTCTTT. This sequence encodes CASSQGMVTEAFF.

CDR3 protein: CASSLVASINAGESSSYEQFF. Written as DNA, the CDR3 is TGCGCCAGCAGCTTGGTAGCCTCAATAAACGCAGGGGAATCTTCCTCCTACGAGCAGTTCTTC. This chain joins TRBV5-1 and TRBJ2-7; a weak D match, TRBD1 (6 bases). The DNA end is a closer match to TRBJ2-1, so the J assignment may be wrong. CDR1 SGHRS and CDR2 YFSETQ come from the germline V gene. This CDR3 contains 21 residues.

Comments on this clonotype: This may stem from a read error, because a much larger clone lies one nucleotide away. The J gene is TRBJ2-1, the V gene TRBV20-1; D call uncertain. The germline CDR1 and CDR2 sequences are DFQATT and SNEGSKA (reference sequence). The CDR3 extends over 11 amino acids. V dropped 6 bases and J dropped 10 bases, with 13 bases sitting between them. This chain's CDR3 is CSAEDAYEQFF. CDR3 nucleotides: TGCAGTGCGGAAGATGCCTACGAGCAGTTCTTC.

This clonotype came up a few times. This chain uses TRBV20-1 with TRBJ2-3, with a tentative D call TRBD1 (6 bases). V was clipped by 6 bases and J by 2 bases, with 15 bases between them. The CDR3 covers 14 residues. The V gene's germline CDR1 is DFQATT and CDR2 SNEGSKA (reference sequence). The CDR3 bases are TGCAGTGCGGCAGGGGACCCGAACACAGATACGCAGTATTTT. This codes for CSAAGDPNTDTQYF.

The table lists this clonotype with a few counts. The chain has TRBV30 and TRBJ2-6; perhaps TRBD1 as D (5 bases). Germline V gene lookup returns CDR1 GTSNPN and CDR2 SVGIG (reference sequence). V gave up 2 bases and J gave up 0 bases, with 8 bases separating them. The CDR3 is made up of 15 amino acids. CDR3 coding DNA: TGTGCCTGGAGTAGGGGCAACTCTGGGGCCAACGTCCTGACTTTC. The encoded protein is CAWSRGNSGANVLTF.

This clonotype was seen repeatedly, ten times or more. The chain employs TRBV7-7 and TRBJ2-3, with 14 bases identical to TRBD2. The CDR3 has 13 amino acids. With 5 bases clipped from V and 14 bases from J, the junction kept 6 bases outside the gene matches. The germline V gene has CDR1 SSHAT and CDR2 FNYEAQ (reference sequence). For the CDR3, the DNA is TGTGCCAGCAGCCCGACTAGCGGGGGGGCTCGGTATTTT. As protein: CASSPTSGGARYF.

This chain links TRBV20-1 with TRBJ1-4; possible D gene TRBD1, 5 bases. The CDR3 runs 15 residues. The V gene lost 5 bases and the J gene lost 5 bases, with 18 bases spanning the gap. The germline V gene encodes CDR1 DFQATT and CDR2 SNEGSKA (reference sequence). CDR3 nucleotides: TGCAGTGCTGGAGGATGGGGACGGGAAAATGAAAAACTGTTTTTT. As protein: CSAGGWGRENEKLFF.

This clonotype was seen many times. The chain uses TRBV24-1 and TRBJ2-7; D unresolved. V lost 3 bases to trimming and J lost 3 bases, with 5 bases between them. Germline-derived CDR1 and CDR2 are KGHDR and SFDVKD. The CDR3 covers 12 residues. The CDR3 bases are TGTGCCACCAGTGATCGCGGCTACGAGCAGTACTTC. It translates to CATSDRGYEQYF.

This clonotype was detected a few times. The V gene is TRBV29-1, the J gene TRBJ2-1; D perhaps matches TRBD1 (6 bases). Trimming took off 4 bases at V and 0 bases at J, with 13 bases between the two ends. Germline CDR1 and CDR2: SQVTM and ANQGSEA. There are 15 residues in the CDR3. The CDR3 DNA is TGCAGCGTTGGGGGGCCTCCGAGCTCCTACAATGAGCAGTTCTTC. It yields the protein CSVGGPPSSYNEQFF.

The V gene is TRBV4-3, the J gene TRBJ1-1, with D perhaps matching TRBD1 (5 bases). Germline V CDR1 and CDR2: LGHNA, YSLEER. CDR3 length equals 15 residues. Deletions cut 0 bases from V and 1 base from J, with 9 bases between. The CDR3 loop is CASSQDAGTNTEAFF. In DNA, the CDR3 is TGCGCCAGCAGCCAAGATGCGGGGACGAACACTGAAGCTTTCTTT.

The chain combines TRBV28 with TRBJ1-2; unclear D gene. The V gene lost 5 bases and the J gene lost 0 bases, with 10 bases spanning the gap. This CDR3 contains 14 residues. Looked up from germline, CDR1 is MDHEN and CDR2 is SYDVKM. The CDR3: CASSAPRANYGYTF. In DNA form, the CDR3 reads TGTGCCAGCAGTGCGCCACGGGCTAACTATGGCTACACCTTC.

The sample holds a few counts of this clonotype. CDR3 region: CASSSQGTEGEKLFF. The DNA of the CDR3 is TGTGCCAGCAGCTCCCAGGGGACTGAAGGCGAAAAACTGTTTTTT. This rearrangement joins TRBV7-9 to TRBJ1-4; maybe TRBD1 (6 bases). V was clipped by 4 bases and J by 8 bases, with 17 bases between them. The CDR3 covers 15 residues. Germline values: CDR1 SEHNR, CDR2 FQNEAQ (reference sequence).

There are a few counts of this clonotype. One base away lies a much larger clone, so this may be a sequencing read error. The rearrangement uses TRBV7-2 and TRBJ2-7, with 8 nucleotides matching TRBD2. This CDR3 is 15 amino acids long. Germline V gene sequence: CDR1 SGHTA, CDR2 FQGNSA. The CDR3 spells CAGSLEREWPYEQYF. The CDR3 bases are TGTGCCGGCAGCTTAGAGCGGGAGTGGCCCTACGAGCAGTACTTC.

This clonotype has just a few counts. An end of the junction does not agree with germline; a read error may underlie this. The chain links TRBV5-1 to TRBJ2-5, with D perhaps given as TRBD1 or TRBD2 (5 bases each). The CDR3 contains 14 residues. Germline assignment: CDR1 SGHRS and CDR2 YFSETQ. The DNA for the CDR3 is TGCGCCGGCAGCCAGGGACGGGATCAAGAGACTCAGTACTTC. Its translation: CAGSQGRDQETQYF.

This clonotype was seen many times. As DNA, the CDR3 is TGCAGTGCCGCCTCTTCTAGCGGGCTCCACAATGAGCAGTTCTTC. Translated: CSAASSSGLHNEQFF. This chain joins TRBV20-1 and TRBJ2-1; TRBD2 aligns across 8 bases. This CDR3 contains 15 residues. V lost 6 bases and J lost 5; bases outside the gene matches: 12. CDR1 is DFQATT and CDR2 is SNEGSKA in the germline V gene (reference sequence).